Below are 14 T cell receptor beta chains sequenced from a single sample in a study of T cells in Graves' hyperthyroidism and ophthalmopathy. The CDR3 regions of TCR beta were amplified from RNA transcripts. HTBI primers were employed in a first-round RT-PCR of the TCR CDR3. TCRdb re-derived calls from the multiplex PCR reads in MiXCR, one entry per CDR3 protein. Found here are roughly 93,000 distinct CDR3 sequences, approximately 39% of them singletons; the top ten hold roughly 10%. The material sequenced was peripheral blood or thyroid tissue (not recorded which). The source of these receptors is a woman in her twenties or thirties with Graves' hyperthyroidism.

This clonotype was seen more than once but under ten times. The gene calls are TRBV6-6 and TRBJ2-3, with 8 bases matching TRBD1. CDR3 length: 14 amino acids. The germline V gene has CDR1 MNHNY and CDR2 SVGAGI (reference sequence). J was trimmed by 7 bases and V by 5 bases; bases with no gene match: 8. The CDR3: CASSIATGDYTQYF. CDR3 DNA: TGTGCCAGCAGTATCGCGACAGGGGACTATACGCAGTATTTT.

This clonotype was picked up many times. The gene calls are TRBV20-1 and TRBJ2-6; D is uncertain. Trimming left V 6 bases short and J 3 bases short, with 15 bases between. This CDR3 region has 15 residues. The germline V gene encodes CDR1 DFQATT and CDR2 SNEGSKA (reference sequence). CDR3 sequence: CSAVRPPRGANVLTF. The CDR3 DNA reads TGCAGTGCCGTGAGGCCACCTCGTGGGGCCAACGTCCTGACTTTC.

This clonotype was counted ten times or more. This chain joins TRBV7-8 and TRBJ1-1; D not resolved. CDR1 is SGHVS and CDR2 is FQNEAQ in the germline V gene. Trimming took 5 bases from V and 5 from J, leaving 12 bases between them. The CDR3 sequence is 13 residues long. Here the CDR3 reads CASSRQVGTEAFF. The CDR3 DNA reads TGTGCCAGCAGCCGGCAGGTGGGGACTGAAGCTTTCTTT.

This clonotype was detected ten times or more. The gene calls are TRBV5-1 and TRBJ2-5, with D tentatively TRBD1 (5 bases). Trimming left V 5 bases short and J 2 bases short, with 13 bases between. Per germline, CDR1 SGHRS and CDR2 YFSETQ. This CDR3 comprises 14 residues. The CDR3 spells CASSSTGRQETQYF. The CDR3 DNA reads as TGCGCCAGCAGTTCCACAGGACGACAAGAGACCCAGTACTTC. The full variable domain, its missing parts supplied by reference TRBV5-1 and TRBJ2-5, is KAGVTQTPRYLIKTRGQQVTLSCSPISGHRSVSWYQQTPGQGLQFLFEYFSETQRNKGNFPGRFSGRQFSNSRSEMNVSTLELGDSALYLCASSSTGRQETQYFGPGTRLLVL.

This clonotype was counted many times. This rearrangement joins TRBV6-6 to TRBJ1-4; 7 nucleotides agree with TRBD1. Germline V gene data show CDR1 as MNHNY and CDR2 as SVGAGI (reference sequence). Trimming removed 4 bases from V and 3 bases from J; junction bases left unmatched: 5. This CDR3 contains 15 residues. In DNA, the CDR3 is TGTGCCAGCAGTTTCACCGGGACAGCTAATGAAAAACTGTTTTTT. Translating gives CASSFTGTANEKLFF.

Many counts were recorded for this clonotype. The chain has TRBV7-2 and TRBJ2-7; D not resolved. The CDR3 loop spans 13 amino acids. From germline, CDR1 is SGHTA and CDR2 FQGNSA. The V gene lost 1 base and the J gene lost 5 bases, with 9 bases spanning the gap. The CDR3 DNA reads as TGTGCCAGCAGCTTAGTAGGATCGAACGAGCAGTACTTC. It codes for CASSLVGSNEQYF.

The gene calls are TRBV11-2 and TRBJ2-6, with 9 bases identical to TRBD2. There are 17 residues in the CDR3. Trimming at V came to 5 bases and at J to 0 bases, leaving 5 bases not matched to a gene. Germline V gene data show CDR1 as SGHAT and CDR2 as FQNNGV. The CDR3 coding sequence is TGTGCCAGCAGCACTAGCGGGCTCAACTCTGGGGCCAACGTCCTGACTTTC. Its translation: CASSTSGLNSGANVLTF.

This clonotype was counted many times. The rearrangement links TRBV5-1 to TRBJ2-3; D gene ambiguous. The CDR3 has 15 residues. Trimming removed 4 bases from V and 0 bases from J, with 12 bases in between. CDR1 and CDR2 from the germline V gene are SGHRS and YFSETQ. CDR3 coding DNA: TGCGCCAGCAGCCTAGGACGGCCTAGCACAGATACGCAGTATTTT. It yields the protein CASSLGRPSTDTQYF.

This clonotype was seen many times. The rearrangement links TRBV20-1 to TRBJ1-6; no definite D call. This CDR3 region has 14 residues. Trimming stripped 3 bases from V and 9 bases from J, with 15 bases between. Germline CDR1 reads DFQATT; CDR2 reads SNEGSKA (reference sequence). DNA of the CDR3: TGCAGTGCTAGCCAAGAGGGCTTTAGTTCACCCCTCCACTTT. This encodes CSASQEGFSSPLHF.

This clonotype was observed at least ten times. The chain recombines TRBV7-9 with TRBJ1-1, with D unresolved. This CDR3 comprises 14 residues. V dropped 2 bases and J dropped 5 bases, with 12 bases sitting between them. Germline V gives CDR1 SEHNR, CDR2 FQNEAQ (reference sequence). CDR3 protein: CASSLLPGWTEAFF. The CDR3 DNA reads as TGTGCCAGCAGCTTACTTCCGGGGTGGACTGAAGCTTTCTTT.

The chain has TRBV5-1 and TRBJ2-7, with TRBD2 matching over 9 bases. Germline trimming cut 0 bases from V and 2 bases from J; bases unmatched to any gene: 3. Germline loops: CDR1 SGHRS, CDR2 YFSETQ. The CDR3 length is 15 residues. Here the CDR3 DNA reads TGCGCCAGCAGCTTGGTAGCGGGAGAAACCTACGAGCAGTACTTC. Its protein is CASSLVAGETYEQYF.

Ten or more counts support this clonotype. The chain has TRBV9 and TRBJ1-1; D remains unclear. The CDR3 contains 14 residues. Trimming took off 0 bases at V and 3 bases at J, with 9 bases between the two ends. CDR1 and CDR2 (germline): SGDLS, YYNGEE. CDR3: CASSVAEIYTEAFF. For the CDR3, the DNA is TGTGCCAGCAGCGTAGCGGAGATCTACACTGAAGCTTTCTTT.

This chain connects TRBV7-9 to TRBJ1-4; D possibly corresponds to TRBD1 (6 bases). From germline, CDR1 is SEHNR and CDR2 FQNEAQ (reference sequence). The CDR3 covers 13 residues. Trimming took off 3 bases at V and 11 bases at J, with 13 bases between the two ends. CDR3 protein: CASSLGQGTKLFF. DNA for the CDR3: TGTGCCAGCAGCTTGGGGCAGGGGACGAAACTGTTTTTT.

The chain carries TRBV30 and TRBJ1-5; D gene ambiguous. The V and J ends lost 4 bases and 5 bases respectively, with 12 bases between them. Germline values: CDR1 GTSNPN, CDR2 SVGIG (reference sequence). The CDR3 sequence is 13 residues long. CDR3 residues: CAWNLRVDQPQHF. CDR3 coding DNA: TGTGCCTGGAACTTGCGGGTGGATCAGCCCCAGCATTTT. Based on the CDR3 plus reference TRBV30 and TRBJ1-5, the full variable domain is SQTIHQWPATLVQPVGSPLSLECTVEGTSNPNLYWYRQAAGRGLQLLFYSVGIGQISSEVPQNLSASRPQDRQFILSSKKLLLSDSGFYLCAWNLRVDQPQHFGDGTRLSIL.